One and the same sample provided the 19 T cell receptor beta chains below, sequenced in a study of T cell responses to AZD1222 COVID-19 vaccine. Data came from immunoSEQ multiplex PCR; TCRdb stores just in-frame clones and leaves some out. The sample has 70,000 or so clones, about 80% seen once. The specimen was peripheral blood, collected on day 0 of AZD1222 vaccination. The receptors were sampled from an adult in good health.

This rearrangement joins TRBV7-8 to TRBJ1-1; D is uncertain. CDR1 is SGHVS and CDR2 is FQNEAQ in the germline V gene. This CDR3 has 14 amino acids. Trimming removed 1 base from V and 8 bases from J, with 14 bases in between. CDR3: CASSLDVVSVEAFF. CDR3 in DNA: TGTGCCAGCAGCTTAGATGTTGTGTCAGTCGAAGCTTTCTTT.

J is TRBJ2-6 and V is TRBV15, with unresolved D. Trimming shortened V by 5 bases and J by 0 bases, and 11 bases separated the two germline ends. This CDR3 region has 16 residues. Germline-derived CDR1 and CDR2 are LNHNV and YYDKDF (reference sequence). DNA for the CDR3: TGTGCCACCAGCGACCCCCCCCGCTCTGGGGCCAACGTCCTGACTTTC. Its translation is CATSDPPRSGANVLTF.

The rearrangement joins TRBV5-6 to TRBJ1-5; no clear D. Germline CDR1 and CDR2: SGHDT and YYEEEE. The CDR3 runs to 15 residues. V gave up 1 base and J gave up 4 bases, with 12 bases separating them. The CDR3, as DNA: TGTGCCAGCAGCTTGCGGGCAGTAAGAAATCAGCCCCAGCATTTT. It is translated as CASSLRAVRNQPQHF.

The V call is TRBV6-4, the J call TRBJ2-1, with 9 bases aligning to TRBD2. J lost 8 bases, V lost 3 bases, and 8 bases had no gene match. Germline values: CDR1 MRHNA, CDR2 SNTAGT. The CDR3 runs 15 residues. The DNA of the CDR3 is TGTGCCAGCAGTGATACAGCGGGGGGCATCGATGAGCAGTTCTTC. This sequence encodes CASSDTAGGIDEQFF.

The CDR3 region is CASSNPRDRKYGNTEAFF. The CDR3 DNA is TGTGCCAGCAGCAACCCCCGGGACAGAAAATATGGGAACACTGAAGCTTTCTTT. The chain couples TRBV14 to TRBJ1-1, with 7 bases aligning to TRBD1. Germline CDR1 SGHDN, CDR2 FVKESK. The CDR3 is 18 residues long. J was trimmed by 1 base and V by 5 bases; bases with no gene match: 16.

The V and J genes are TRBV28 and TRBJ1-1; D ambiguous. The CDR3 contains 14 residues. Germline loops: CDR1 MDHEN, CDR2 SYDVKM. The ends were cut back, 1 base at V and 1 base at J, with 7 bases in the middle. This CDR3 is CASSLSVPNTEAFF. The CDR3 bases are TGTGCCAGCAGTTTATCGGTTCCGAACACTGAAGCTTTCTTT.

This clone was observed a single time. The chain carries TRBV29-1 and TRBJ1-2; possible D gene TRBD1, 6 bases. There are 13 residues in the CDR3. Trimming shortened V by 7 bases and J by 0 bases, and 12 bases separated the two germline ends. Per the germline V gene, CDR1 is SQVTM and CDR2 is ANQGSEA. CDR3: CSAVRGTNYGYTF. In nucleotides, the CDR3 is TGCAGCGCTGTCAGGGGAACTAACTATGGCTACACCTTC.

The V and J genes are TRBV30 and TRBJ2-7; D is uncertain. The V gene lost 2 bases and the J gene lost 1 base, with 9 bases spanning the gap. The CDR3 consists of 13 residues. CDR1 GTSNPN and CDR2 SVGIG come from the germline V gene (reference sequence). The CDR3 here is CAWSKGPSYEQYF. CDR3 sequence (DNA): TGTGCCTGGAGTAAAGGCCCATCCTACGAGCAGTACTTC.

The J gene is TRBJ2-3, the V gene TRBV3-1 (or the pseudogene TRBV3-2), with TRBD2 matching 13 bases. Germline CDR1 LGHDT, CDR2 YNNKEL (reference sequence). The ends lost 4 bases at V and 0 bases at J; junction bases unmatched: 10. The CDR3 consists of 19 residues. CDR3 region: CASSPTSGLAGSSTDTQYF. The DNA for the CDR3 is TGTGCCAGCAGCCCAACCTCGGGACTAGCGGGATCTAGCACAGATACGCAGTATTTT.

The chain employs TRBV10-3 and TRBJ1-5, with D possibly matching TRBD1 (5 bases). The CDR3 loop spans 16 amino acids. V was pared by 3 bases and J by 4 bases, with 16 bases between. Germline V CDR1 and CDR2: ENHRY, SYGVKD. CDR3 amino acids: CAISDPEGERNQPQHF. For the CDR3, the DNA is TGTGCCATCAGTGACCCAGAAGGGGAAAGGAATCAGCCCCAGCATTTT.

The V gene is TRBV5-1, the J gene TRBJ2-7, with a possible D match to TRBD1 (5 bases). The V and J ends lost 0 bases and 0 bases respectively, with 13 bases between them. Per germline, CDR1 SGHRS and CDR2 YFSETQ. This CDR3 region has 16 residues. CDR3 residues: CASSLVSGLSSYEQYF. The CDR3 region has the DNA TGCGCCAGCAGCTTGGTTTCAGGGCTCAGCTCCTACGAGCAGTACTTC.

The chain couples TRBV6-5 to TRBJ1-5; 8 nucleotides match TRBD1. CDR1 and CDR2 from the germline V gene are MNHEY and SVGAGI. The CDR3 has 15 amino acids. Trimming took 6 bases from V and 3 from J; bases not matched to a gene: 7. The CDR3 bases are TGTGCCAGCAGGGAGGGGACAGGTTCCAATCAGCCCCAGCATTTT. Amino acid sequence: CASREGTGSNQPQHF.

The V call is TRBV6-5, the J call TRBJ1-5; the match to TRBD1 covers 8 bases. In germline, CDR1 is MNHEY, CDR2 SVGAGI. The J segment lost 4 bases and the V segment lost 5 bases, leaving 7 bases of the junction unmatched. The CDR3 covers 15 residues. The chain's CDR3 is CASSLGTGLNQPQHF. The CDR3 DNA reads as TGTGCCAGCAGTCTGGGGACAGGACTAAATCAGCCCCAGCATTTT.

The CDR3 region is CASSLGGVEVWAEAFF. CDR3 DNA sequence: TGTGCCAGCAGTTTAGGGGGTGTAGAGGTTTGGGCTGAAGCTTTCTTT. The chain joins TRBV28 to TRBJ1-1; possibly TRBD1 for D (5 bases). V was shortened by 2 bases and J by 6 bases, with 19 bases between the two germline ends. This CDR3 has 16 amino acids. Germline values: CDR1 MDHEN, CDR2 SYDVKM.

This clone has only one observation. The rearrangement uses TRBV5-1 and TRBJ2-3; maybe TRBD1 (6 bases). Germline lookup yields CDR1 SGHRS and CDR2 YFSETQ. The CDR3 has 15 residues. Trimming removed 0 bases from V and 1 base from J, with 9 bases in between. The CDR3 reads CASSLDNRGTDTQYF. In nucleotides, the CDR3 is TGCGCCAGCAGCTTGGACAACAGGGGCACAGATACGCAGTATTTT. Full variable domain (outside the CDR3, taken from reference TRBV5-1 and TRBJ2-3): KAGVTQTPRYLIKTRGQQVTLSCSPISGHRSVSWYQQTPGQGLQFLFEYFSETQRNKGNFPGRFSGRQFSNSRSEMNVSTLELGDSALYLCASSLDNRGTDTQYFGPGTRLTVL.

This rearrangement joins TRBV28 to TRBJ1-5; TRBD1 aligns across 12 bases. There are 15 residues in the CDR3. Germline V gene data show CDR1 as MDHEN and CDR2 as SYDVKM. V was pared by 5 bases and J by 6 bases, with 5 bases of the junction left unmatched. The CDR3 nucleotides read TGTGCCAGCAGTCCTGGGACAGGGGGCGTTCAGCCCCAGCATTTT. It is translated as CASSPGTGGVQPQHF.

V is TRBV6-6 and J is TRBJ2-1, with TRBD2 identical over 8 bases. The trim removed 6 bases at V and 4 bases at J, leaving 11 bases unmatched. Germline V gives CDR1 MNHNY, CDR2 SVGAGI (reference sequence). CDR3 length: 16 amino acids. The CDR3 DNA is TGTGCCAGCAGCTTAACCATTGGCGGGGGGTACAATGAGCAGTTCTTC. It is translated as CASSLTIGGGYNEQFF.

This chain joins TRBV29-1 and TRBJ1-2, with unresolved D. V was cut by 7 bases and J by 8 bases, with 23 bases left in between. Germline V gene data show CDR1 as SQVTM and CDR2 as ANQGSEA. This CDR3 is 14 amino acids long. The CDR3: CSATRDQARSGYTF. CDR3 DNA sequence: TGCAGCGCCACCCGAGACCAGGCCAGATCGGGCTACACCTTC.

The gene calls are TRBV20-1 and TRBJ2-5; 8 positions match TRBD1. J gave up 4 bases and V 7 bases, and 2 bases lay outside the gene matches. Germline-derived CDR1 and CDR2 are DFQATT and SNEGSKA (reference sequence). The length of the CDR3 is 11 residues. CDR3 amino acids: CSVDRGETQYF. CDR3 DNA sequence: TGCAGTGTTGACAGGGGAGAGACCCAGTACTTC.